The 5 T cell receptor beta chains listed next were all sequenced from one sample in a study of blood T cell repertoires in COVID-19. Method: immunoSEQ multiplex PCR; TCRdb's copy keeps in-frame clones and lacks some. The sample records around 260,000 clones, over 75% being singletons. The sample consisted of peripheral blood. These receptors were obtained from a human donor in a cohort sampled during active COVID-19.

The chain combines TRBV7-2 with TRBJ2-5, with 10 bases that match TRBD2. The CDR3 extends over 15 amino acids. J gave up 5 bases and V 5 bases, and 8 bases lay outside the gene matches. Germline V gives CDR1 SGHTA, CDR2 FQGNSA. CDR3 sequence: CASSPRTSGWETQYF. For the CDR3, the DNA is TGTGCCAGCAGCCCACGGACTAGCGGCTGGGAGACCCAGTACTTC.

This clone was seen just once. The chain employs TRBV6-2 or TRBV6-3 and TRBJ2-6, with TRBD2 as a possible D gene (5 bases). With 2 bases removed from V and 0 bases from J, the gap between germline ends came to 14 bases. Germline values: CDR1 MNHEY, CDR2 SVGEGT. The CDR3 has 18 amino acids. CDR3 nucleotides: TGTGCCAGCAGTTACCGATCCGGGGAGCTCTCTGGGGCCAACGTCCTGACTTTC. The encoded protein is CASSYRSGELSGANVLTF.

The chain has TRBV12-3 or TRBV12-4 and TRBJ2-7, with TRBD2 as a possible D gene (5 bases). Trimming cost V 5 bases and J 2 bases, with 10 bases left between them. This CDR3 comprises 13 residues. The CDR3 DNA sequence: TGTGCCAGCAGTCTACTAGTCGCCTACGAGCAGTACTTC. It is translated as CASSLLVAYEQYF.

This chain connects TRBV28 to TRBJ1-5; no definite D call. The germline V gene has CDR1 MDHEN and CDR2 SYDVKM. Deletions cut 4 bases from V and 4 bases from J, with 20 bases between. This CDR3 spans 17 amino acids. CDR3 sequence: CASSSVMGRLENQPQHF. The CDR3 DNA reads as TGTGCCAGCAGTTCCGTTATGGGGAGATTAGAAAATCAGCCCCAGCATTTT.

This clone has only a few counts. The rearrangement links TRBV29-1 to TRBJ2-1; 11 nucleotides align to TRBD2. The junction had 14 bases not matched to a gene; V was cut back by 8 bases and J by 8 bases. The CDR3 has 15 amino acids. CDR1 is SQVTM and CDR2 is ANQGSEA in the germline V gene. The CDR3 sequence is CSILTSGDYTDEQFF. CDR3 coding DNA: TGCAGCATCTTGACTAGCGGGGACTACACCGATGAGCAGTTCTTC.